The 11 T cell receptor beta chains given below trace back to one sample, sequenced in a study of CD8 T cells in Susac syndrome. The RNA, about 0.5 to 1 ug, was put through reverse transcription using random hexamers. TCRdb itself ran the immunoSEQ multiplex PCR reads through MiXCR, one entry per CDR3 protein. The table shows around 170,000 distinct CDR3 sequences, with around 95% occurring only once. Sequences were obtained from CD4+ T cells from PBMCs. The receptors come from a human donor with Susac syndrome.

The chain couples TRBV20-1 to TRBJ2-1; D not resolved. The CDR3 runs 12 residues. Germline CDR1 is DFQATT and CDR2 is SNEGSKA (reference sequence). V was shortened by 1 base and J by 7 bases, with 8 bases between the two germline ends. CDR3 DNA sequence: TGCAGTGCTAGAGGGGTTAGGAATGAGCAGTTCTTC. It codes for CSARGVRNEQFF.

The DNA for the CDR3 is TGTGCCAGCAGCGGCAATAGCGGACCTCAAGAGACCCAGTACTTC. This codes for CASSGNSGPQETQYF. The genes are TRBV9 and TRBJ2-5; possibly TRBD2 for D (6 bases). Trimming left V 3 bases short and J 2 bases short, with 14 bases between. The CDR3 length is 15 residues. Germline V CDR1 and CDR2: SGDLS, YYNGEE.

The chain couples TRBV7-2 to TRBJ2-3; 7 bases fit TRBD2. After removal of 6 bases from V and 0 bases from J, the junction contained 9 bases not matched to a gene. This CDR3 is 16 amino acids long. CDR1 and CDR2 from the germline V gene are SGHTA and FQGNSA. The CDR3 bases are TGTGCCAGCAGTTTCCATGGAGCGGGAAGCACAGATACGCAGTATTTT. Its protein product is CASSFHGAGSTDTQYF.

This clonotype was detected only once. This chain uses TRBV29-1 with TRBJ1-4, with 10 nucleotides matching TRBD1. V lost 7 bases to trimming and J lost 6 bases; unmatched junction nucleotides: 8. Germline assignment: CDR1 SQVTM and CDR2 ANQGSEA. The CDR3 contains 14 residues. The CDR3 sequence: CSAAGTGEHEKLFF. The CDR3 region has the DNA TGCAGCGCTGCGGGGACAGGGGAACATGAAAAACTGTTTTTT.

The chain has TRBV28 and TRBJ2-1; D is possibly TRBD1 or TRBD2 (5 bases each). This CDR3 is 14 amino acids long. The V gene lost 8 bases and the J gene lost 5 bases, with 16 bases spanning the gap. The germline V gene encodes CDR1 MDHEN and CDR2 SYDVKM. CDR3 nucleotides: TGTGCCAGCTCCTTCCCGGGACGGCACAATGAGCAGTTCTTC. It encodes CASSFPGRHNEQFF.

This chain uses TRBV5-4 with TRBJ2-2; tentatively, D is TRBD1 (6 bases). This CDR3 spans 13 amino acids. Germline V gene data show CDR1 as SGHNT and CDR2 as YYREEE (reference sequence). The V end was cut by 7 bases, the J end by 6 bases, with 13 bases between. CDR3 nucleotide sequence: TGTGCCAGCGCACAGGGCCTGCCCGGGGAGCTGTTTTTT. Protein product: CASAQGLPGELFF. The full variable domain, in which reference TRBV5-4 and TRBJ2-2 provide the parts outside the CDR3, is ETGVTQSPTHLIKTRGQQVTLRCSSQSGHNTVSWYQQALGQGPQFIFQYYREEENGRGNFPPRFSGLQFPNYSSELNVNALELDDSALYLCASAQGLPGELFFGEGSRLTVL.

The chain has TRBV6-5 and TRBJ2-5; tentative D call: TRBD2 (6 bases). The CDR3 is made up of 13 amino acids. Germline lookup yields CDR1 MNHEY and CDR2 SVGAGI. Trimming removed 7 bases from V and 5 bases from J, with 14 bases in between. CDR3 nucleotide sequence: TGTGCCAGCACCAACGGAGGGGTGGAGACCCAGTACTTC. Amino acids: CASTNGGVETQYF.

The genes are TRBV20-1 and TRBJ2-5; D ambiguous. There are 11 residues in the CDR3. In germline, CDR1 is DFQATT, CDR2 SNEGSKA (reference sequence). Trimming removed 4 bases from V and 0 bases from J, with 3 bases in between. The CDR3 nucleotides read TGCAGTGCTACACACCAAGAGACCCAGTACTTC. Protein sequence: CSATHQETQYF.

The CDR3 DNA is TGTGCCAGCAGCCGACTGCCCGGACAGGGGGCCAATGAGCAGTTCTTC. This gives the protein CASSRLPGQGANEQFF. V gene TRBV14 combines with J gene TRBJ2-1, with 11 bases aligning to TRBD1. Per the germline V gene, CDR1 is SGHDN and CDR2 is FVKESK. V gave up 4 bases and J gave up 6 bases; unmatched junction bases: 8. The CDR3 is made up of 16 amino acids.

The V and J genes are TRBV29-1 and TRBJ2-3; D perhaps matches TRBD1 (6 bases). The CDR3 sequence is 17 residues long. The ends were cut back, 6 bases at V and 4 bases at J, with 26 bases in the middle. Germline V gene lookup returns CDR1 SQVTM and CDR2 ANQGSEA. The CDR3 DNA reads TGCAGCGTCGGAATCAGGCGAGGGGGTCTTGCTCCAGATACGCAGTATTTT. This sequence encodes CSVGIRRGGLAPDTQYF.

The gene calls are TRBV20-1 and TRBJ2-7, with D unresolved. The germline gives CDR1 DFQATT, CDR2 SNEGSKA (reference sequence). This CDR3 is built from 15 residues. Trimming took off 4 bases at V and 3 bases at J, with 19 bases between the two ends. CDR3 sequence (DNA): TGCAGTGCTACCCCGCTTCAGCGCCGAGACTACGAGCAGTACTTC. It encodes CSATPLQRRDYEQYF.